This T cell receptor beta chain was captured by sequencing in a study of blood T cells in healthy people across ages. This clonotype turned up a few times. Primed by a sample-barcoded 5' primer and a J-beta primer mix, a second PCR proceeded for roughly 6 to 12 cycles. TCRdb re-derived calls from the 5' RACE reads in MiXCR, one entry per CDR3 protein. The table lists approximately 1.5 million distinct CDR3 sequences, 30% to 40% of them singletons, with 11% in the top ten. V lost 4 bases to trimming and J lost 4 bases, with 13 bases between them. The CDR3 sequence is 15 residues long. Germline lookup yields CDR1 SGHTA and CDR2 FQGTGA.

The chain has TRBV7-3 and TRBJ2-2; a possible D gene is TRBD1 (6 bases). Sequenced input: blood. The TCR was taken from a woman in her 30s in good health. CDR3 DNA: TGTGCCAGCAGCTCGCGGACAGATCCCACCGGGGAGCTGTTTTTT. Encoded protein: CASSSRTDPTGELFF.